The source of this TCR beta chain is a study of T cell responses to AZD1222 COVID-19 vaccine. As for the study in general: Investigators merged groups given second doses at roughly 4 or roughly 12 weeks.

This CDR3 has 15 residues. Germline CDR1 SGHDT, CDR2 YYEEEE. The V gene lost 2 bases and the J gene lost 3 bases, with 11 bases spanning the gap. Comments on this clone: Its cognate antigen is unknown.

Findings and limits, study-wide: Only six or seven AZD1222 recipients were seropositive at baseline. Donors were largely white British and mainly female; clonal diversity was possibly underestimated.

Libraries were prepared by immunoSEQ multiplex PCR; TCRdb keeps only in-frame clonotypes and omits some of them. The data contain more than 95,000 clones, 80% to 95% of them singletons. This chain joins TRBV5-6 and TRBJ1-4; D gene unclear. The sequence was collected from an adult in good health. The specimen comprised peripheral blood, sampled on day 0 of AZD1222 vaccination. CDR3 DNA sequence: TGTGCCAGCAGCTTTTCCCCAGGATCTAATGAAAAACTGTTTTTT. The encoded protein is CASSFSPGSNEKLFF.